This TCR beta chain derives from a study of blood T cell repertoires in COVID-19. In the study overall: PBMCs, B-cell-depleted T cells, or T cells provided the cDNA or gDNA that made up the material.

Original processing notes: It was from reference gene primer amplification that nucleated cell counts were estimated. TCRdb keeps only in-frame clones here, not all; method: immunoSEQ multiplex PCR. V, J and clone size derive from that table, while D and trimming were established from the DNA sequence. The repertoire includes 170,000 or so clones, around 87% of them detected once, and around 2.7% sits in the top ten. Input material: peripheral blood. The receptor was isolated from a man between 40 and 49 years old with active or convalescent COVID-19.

The CDR3 loop is CASSPLDRGSGNTIYF. Here the CDR3 DNA reads TGTGCCAGCTCACCATTGGACAGGGGCTCTGGAAACACCATATATTTT. The chain combines TRBV18 with TRBJ1-3; TRBD1 matches at 9 bases. J was trimmed by 0 bases and V by 2 bases; bases with no gene match: 2. This CDR3 region has 16 residues. Germline V gives CDR1 KGHSH, CDR2 LQKENI.